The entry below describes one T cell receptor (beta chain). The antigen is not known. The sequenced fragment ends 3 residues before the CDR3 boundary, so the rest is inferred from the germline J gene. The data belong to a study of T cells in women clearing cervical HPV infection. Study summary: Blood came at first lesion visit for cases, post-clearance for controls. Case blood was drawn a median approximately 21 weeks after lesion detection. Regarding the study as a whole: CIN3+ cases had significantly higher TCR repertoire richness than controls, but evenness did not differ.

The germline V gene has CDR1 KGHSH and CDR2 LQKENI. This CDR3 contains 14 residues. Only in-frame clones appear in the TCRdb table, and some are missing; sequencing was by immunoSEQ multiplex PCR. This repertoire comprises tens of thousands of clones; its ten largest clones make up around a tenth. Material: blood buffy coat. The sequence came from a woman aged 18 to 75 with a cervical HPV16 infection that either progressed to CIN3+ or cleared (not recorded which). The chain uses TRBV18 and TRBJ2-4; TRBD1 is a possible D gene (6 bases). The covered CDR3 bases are TGTGCCAGCTCACTACCGACAGGCTCGGGACAT. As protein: CASSLPTGSGH. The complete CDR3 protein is CASSLPTGSGHQYF.